This is a list of T cell receptor beta chains from one sample in a study of PD-L1 blockade in urothelial cancer. Generated by immunoSEQ multiplex PCR, the TCRdb table keeps only in-frame clones and is missing some. The sample holds 57,000 or so clones, over 75% seen once. The source was PBMCs, collected around atezolizumab (anti-PD-L1) treatment. The receptors derive from a man between 65 and 85 years old with urothelial cancer. Each CDR3 is given with its conserved first and last residue. A D gene is named only where the DNA matches it firmly. Some rows mark clone size as missing; the rest say once, few, many or name a class of expanded clone.

CASSQGTSGISHEQYF	TGTGCCAGCAGCCAAGGGACTAGCGGGATTTCCCACGAGCAGTACTTC	TRBJ2-7	-	TRBV11-2	TRBD2
CASSLLFWGVNYGYTF	TGTGCCAGCAGCTTACTGTTTTGGGGCGTTAACTATGGCTACACCTTC	TRBJ1-2	-	TRBV7-2	-
CASSFGEDQPQHF	TGTGCCAGCAGTTTCGGTGAGGATCAGCCCCAGCATTTT	TRBJ1-5	-	TRBV7-2	-
CASSSLGVAGNYGYTF	TGTGCCAGCAGCTCATTAGGGGTGGCTGGTAACTATGGCTACACCTTC	TRBJ1-2	-	TRBV5-6	-
CAISEGSGLQETQYF	TGTGCCATCTCCGAGGGGAGCGGGCTCCAAGAGACCCAGTACTTC	TRBJ2-5	few	TRBV10-3	-
CASSPLETGVTDNEQFF	TGTGCCAGCAGCCCCCTAGAAACGGGAGTGACGGACAATGAGCAGTTCTTC	TRBJ2-1	-	TRBV12-1	-
CASSPDREDGYTF	TGTGCCAGTAGCCCCGACAGGGAGGACGGCTACACCTTC	TRBJ1-2	-	TRBV19	TRBD1
CAIRKSGLNTDTQYF	TGTGCCATCAGAAAAAGCGGGCTGAACACAGATACGCAGTATTTT	TRBJ2-3	-	TRBV10-3	-
CSVDKAGQTGVSALYNEQFF	TGCAGCGTTGATAAGGCGGGACAGACCGGGGTAAGCGCCCTTTACAATGAGCAGTTCTTC	TRBJ2-1	-	TRBV29-1	-
CASSARTGSGNTIYF	TGTGCCAGCAGTGCAAGGACAGGGTCTGGAAACACCATATATTTT	TRBJ1-3	-	TRBV2	TRBD1
CASSQEGQFSSYEQYF	TGCGCCAGCAGCCAAGAGGGCCAGTTCAGCTCCTACGAGCAGTACTTC	TRBJ2-7	-	TRBV4-1	-
CASSLWRGSSNQPQHF	TGTGCCAGCAGTTTATGGCGGGGGTCTAGCAATCAGCCCCAGCATTTT	TRBJ1-5	-	TRBV28	-
CASSVAGDQPQHF	TGTGCCAGCAGTGTCGCAGGGGATCAGCCCCAGCATTTT	TRBJ1-5	-	TRBV2	-
CASSPGTGPYNEQFF	TGTGCCAGCAGCCCAGGGACAGGGCCATACAATGAGCAGTTCTTC	TRBJ2-1	few	TRBV11-2	TRBD1
CASSQPGHTNEKLFF	TGCGCCAGCAGCCAACCGGGACATACTAATGAAAAACTGTTTTTT	TRBJ1-4	-	TRBV4-1	-
CASSSDRGAYEQYF	TGTGCCAGCAGCTCAGACAGGGGTGCCTACGAGCAGTACTTC	TRBJ2-7	-	TRBV7-2	TRBD1
CASSLRSRGSYEQYF	TGTGCCAGCAGTTTAAGGTCTCGAGGATCCTACGAGCAGTACTTC	TRBJ2-7	-	TRBV27	-